The source of this TCR beta chain is a study of T cells in localized non-small cell lung cancer. By share, this clone ranks as hyperexpanded. Its cognate antigen is unknown. Findings of the study overall: Because only a single region of the tumor was sequenced, heterogeneity remains possible. Greater blood T cell density accompanied longer overall survival. In adjacent lung appeared a median around 54 of the top 100 tumor clones. Uninvolved nearby lung showed the greatest T cell clonality, exceeding that found in tumor.

Trimming removed 6 bases from V and 2 bases from J; junction bases left unmatched: 12. Germline V gives CDR1 SGHNT, CDR2 YENEEA. The CDR3 loop spans 16 amino acids. Clones were read by immunoSEQ multiplex PCR, and TCRdb kept only the in-frame ones, dropping some. The table records more than 2,500 clones, roughly a sixth of them present only once. Here the sequenced sample was lung tumor tissue, taken before any cancer treatment. The chain joins TRBV11-3 to TRBJ1-2, with TRBD1 matching 7 bases. The receptor was derived from a woman aged 40-75 years with stage II lung adenocarcinoma. The DNA of the CDR3 is TGTGCCAGCAGGGACCTGGGACAGACAGAGAACTATGGCTACACCTTC. Its translation: CASRDLGQTENYGYTF.